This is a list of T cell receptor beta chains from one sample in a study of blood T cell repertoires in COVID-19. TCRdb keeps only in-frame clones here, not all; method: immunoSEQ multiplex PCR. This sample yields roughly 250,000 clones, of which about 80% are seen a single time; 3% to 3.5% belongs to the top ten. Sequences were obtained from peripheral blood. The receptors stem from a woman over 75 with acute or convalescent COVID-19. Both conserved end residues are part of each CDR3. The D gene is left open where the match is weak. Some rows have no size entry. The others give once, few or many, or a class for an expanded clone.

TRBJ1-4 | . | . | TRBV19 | CASSWGVATNEKLFF | TGTGCCAGTAGCTGGGGAGTTGCAACTAATGAAAAACTGTTTTTT
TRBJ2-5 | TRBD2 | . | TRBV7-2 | CASSFSWTSAGAQYF | TGTGCCAGCAGCTTCTCCTGGACTAGCGCAGGGGCCCAGTACTTC
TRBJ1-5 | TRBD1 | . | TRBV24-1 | CATSDETGLSGNQPQHF | TGTGCCACCAGTGACGAGACAGGGTTATCCGGCAATCAGCCCCAGCATTTT
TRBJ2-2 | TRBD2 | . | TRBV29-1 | CSAGLAVNTGELFF | TGCAGCGCCGGACTAGCGGTTAACACCGGGGAGCTGTTTTTT
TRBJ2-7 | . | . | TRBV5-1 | CASSLASEYSYEQYF | TGCGCCAGCAGCTTGGCTAGCGAATACTCCTACGAGCAGTACTTC
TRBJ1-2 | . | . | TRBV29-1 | CSVGGGTGYTF | TGCAGCGTTGGCGGCGGGACTGGCTACACCTTC
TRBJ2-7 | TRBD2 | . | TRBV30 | CAWSPGRSGGISSYEQYF | TGTGCCTGGAGTCCTGGGAGGAGCGGGGGAATTAGCTCCTACGAGCAGTACTTC
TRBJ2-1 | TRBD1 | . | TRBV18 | CASSPGQGGYNEQFF | TGTGCCAGCTCACCGGGACAGGGGGGATACAATGAGCAGTTCTTC
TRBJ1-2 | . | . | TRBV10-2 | CASSAPLGGYTF | TGCGCCAGCAGTGCCCCGCTAGGAGGCTACACCTTC
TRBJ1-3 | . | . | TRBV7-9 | CASSQGNGNTIYF | TGTGCCAGCAGCCAGGGTAATGGAAACACCATATATTTT
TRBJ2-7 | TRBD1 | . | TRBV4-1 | CASSQEVRTGARYEQYF | TGCGCCAGCAGCCAAGAAGTGCGGACAGGGGCTCGGTACGAGCAGTACTTC
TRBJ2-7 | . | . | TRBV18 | CASSPPARSYEQYF | TGTGCCAGCTCACCACCGGCCAGATCCTACGAGCAGTACTTC
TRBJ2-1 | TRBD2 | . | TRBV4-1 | CASSQIGGAPANEQFF | TGCGCCAGCAGCCAAATCGGGGGGGCCCCGGCCAACGAGCAGTTCTTC
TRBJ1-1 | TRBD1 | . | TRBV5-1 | CASSPRDRWNTEAFF | TGCGCCAGCAGCCCCAGGGACAGGTGGAACACTGAAGCTTTCTTT
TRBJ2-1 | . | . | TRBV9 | CASSVDRRPNNEQFF | TGTGCCAGCAGCGTAGACCGGAGGCCCAACAATGAGCAGTTCTTC
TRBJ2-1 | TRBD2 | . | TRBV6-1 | CASSDRTSGYNEQFF | TGTGCCAGCAGTGACAGGACTAGCGGCTACAATGAGCAGTTCTTC
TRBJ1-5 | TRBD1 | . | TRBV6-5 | CASKTTGDSNQPQHF | TGTGCCAGCAAAACGACAGGGGATAGCAATCAGCCCCAGCATTTT
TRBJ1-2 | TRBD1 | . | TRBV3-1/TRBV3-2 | CASSFSTGEGGYTF | TGTGCCAGTTCTTTCTCGACAGGGGAAGGGGGCTACACCTTC
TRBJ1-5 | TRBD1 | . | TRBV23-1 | CASSPEKGAEDRDSNQPQHF | TGCGCCAGCAGTCCAGAGAAGGGGGCAGAGGACCGCGATAGCAATCAGCCCCAGCATTTT
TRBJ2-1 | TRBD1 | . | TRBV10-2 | CASSLAPGGYNEQFF | TGCGCCAGCAGCTTGGCTCCAGGGGGTTACAATGAGCAGTTCTTC
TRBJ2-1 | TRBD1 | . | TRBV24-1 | CATSDAGQGTNEQFF | TGTGCCACCAGTGACGCGGGACAGGGTACGAATGAGCAGTTCTTC
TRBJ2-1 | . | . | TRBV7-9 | CASSLQGLAAYNEQFF | TGTGCCAGCAGCTTACAAGGATTAGCGGCCTACAATGAGCAGTTCTTC
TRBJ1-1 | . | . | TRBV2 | CASSGTRAEAFF | TGTGCCAGCAGTGGGACAAGAGCTGAAGCTTTCTTT
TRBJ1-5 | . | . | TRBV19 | CASSIPGVGNQPQHF | TGTGCCAGTAGTATACCAGGGGTAGGTAATCAGCCCCAGCATTTT
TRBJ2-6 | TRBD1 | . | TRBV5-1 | CASSLGGTANSGANVLTF | TGCGCCAGCAGCTTGGGAGGGACAGCAAACTCTGGGGCCAACGTCCTGACTTTC
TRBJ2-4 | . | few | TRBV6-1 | CASSDPARTSAKNIQYF | TGTGCCAGCAGTGACCCCGCGAGAACGTCGGCCAAAAACATTCAGTACTTC
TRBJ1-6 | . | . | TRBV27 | CASTTWGGTYSPLHF | TGTGCCAGCACCACATGGGGAGGGACCTATTCACCCCTCCACTTT
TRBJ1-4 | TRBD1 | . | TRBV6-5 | CASRGTANEKLFF | TGTGCCAGCCGCGGGACAGCTAATGAAAAACTGTTTTTT
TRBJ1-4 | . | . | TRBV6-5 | CASSYSSHSESKLFF | TGTGCCAGCAGTTACTCGAGTCATTCTGAGAGTAAACTGTTTTTT
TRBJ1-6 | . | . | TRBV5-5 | CASSTLGGNNSPLHF | TGTGCCAGCAGCACACTGGGAGGGAATAATTCACCCCTCCACTTT
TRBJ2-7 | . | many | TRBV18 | CATSEGPGVEQYF | TGTGCCACCTCAGAGGGGCCAGGGGTAGAGCAGTACTTC
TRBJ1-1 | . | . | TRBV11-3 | CASSFEATDKAFF | TGTGCCAGCAGCTTCGAGGCTACGGATAAAGCTTTCTTT
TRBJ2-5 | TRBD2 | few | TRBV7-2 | CASSLGVLASGGQETQYF | TGTGCCAGCAGCTTAGGGGTTCTGGCTAGCGGGGGACAAGAGACCCAGTACTTC
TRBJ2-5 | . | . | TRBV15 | CATSRPGQRGETQYF | TGTGCCACCAGCAGGCCAGGCCAAAGGGGGGAGACCCAGTACTTC
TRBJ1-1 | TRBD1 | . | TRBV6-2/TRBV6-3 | CASSSAGRGLEAFF | TGTGCCAGCAGTTCCGCCGGCAGGGGGCTTGAAGCTTTCTTT
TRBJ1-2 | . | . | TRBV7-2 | CASSLGNSPGYTF | TGTGCCAGCAGCTTGGGCAACTCCCCAGGCTACACCTTC
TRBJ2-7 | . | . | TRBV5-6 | CASNLYGQSYEQYF | TGTGCCAGCAACCTATACGGACAGTCCTACGAGCAGTACTTC
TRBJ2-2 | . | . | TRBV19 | CASSTHLAGELFF | TGTGCCAGTAGTACCCACCTAGCCGGGGAGCTGTTTTTT
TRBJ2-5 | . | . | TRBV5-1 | CASSADGIQETQYF | TGCGCCAGCAGCGCGGACGGGATACAAGAGACCCAGTACTTC
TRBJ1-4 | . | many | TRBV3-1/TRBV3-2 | CASRQQTGPNEKLFF | TGTGCCAGCAGACAACAGACAGGCCCTAATGAAAAACTGTTTTTT
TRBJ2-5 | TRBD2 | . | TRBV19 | CASSTIAGGIRETQYF | TGTGCCAGTAGTACAATAGCGGGAGGTATACGAGAGACCCAGTACTTC
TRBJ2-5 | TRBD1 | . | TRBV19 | CASSFGQGAKTQYF | TGTGCCAGTAGTTTCGGACAGGGGGCCAAGACCCAGTACTTC
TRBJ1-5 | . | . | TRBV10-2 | CASSESAFVTGNQPQHF | TGCGCCAGCAGTGAGTCAGCGTTTGTGACGGGCAATCAGCCCCAGCATTTT
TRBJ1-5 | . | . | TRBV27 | CASSLSQGSNQPQHF | TGTGCCAGCAGTTTATCGCAGGGTAGCAATCAGCCCCAGCATTTT
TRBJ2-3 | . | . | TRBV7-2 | CASSLMARGKSTDTQYF | TGTGCCAGCAGCTTAATGGCCCGCGGGAAATCGACAGATACGCAGTATTTT
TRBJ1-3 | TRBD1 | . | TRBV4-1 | CASSQVLQGSTYGSGNTIYF | TGCGCCAGCAGCCAAGTGTTACAGGGGTCGACTTATGGTTCTGGAAACACCATATATTTT
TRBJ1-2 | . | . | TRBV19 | CASSSRGYGYTF | TGTGCCAGTAGTTCTCGGGGCTATGGCTACACCTTC
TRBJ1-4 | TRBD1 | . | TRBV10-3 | CAISAQGATNEKLFF | TGTGCCATCAGCGCACAGGGGGCAACTAATGAAAAACTGTTTTTT
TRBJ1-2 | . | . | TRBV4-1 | CASSQDRSRNYGYTF | TGCGCCAGCAGCCAAGACCGGTCCAGGAACTATGGCTACACCTTC
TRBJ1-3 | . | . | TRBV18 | CASSPFGATGNRNTIYF | TGTGCCAGCTCACCATTTGGGGCAACAGGGAACAGAAACACCATATATTTT